The 31 T cell receptor beta chains in this list originate from one sample, sequenced in a study of cytomegalovirus exposure and HLA in healthy donors. The primer mix had 60 Vbeta and 13 Jbeta primers. Some clones are missing from TCRdb's copy, which holds only in-frame ones; the method was immunoSEQ multiplex PCR. The repertoire holds 200,000 or so clones, with around 80% as singletons. The sample consisted of PBMCs. Receptors originate from a man aged 40-50 years in good health and CMV-seronegative.

The chain links TRBV15 to TRBJ2-1; unclear D gene. CDR1 and CDR2 from the germline V gene are LNHNV and YYDKDF (reference sequence). CDR3 length equals 13 residues. Trimming left V 4 bases short and J 6 bases short, with 10 bases between. Written as DNA, the CDR3 is TGTGCCACCAGCACACGACTTACCAATGAGCAGTTCTTC. It codes for CATSTRLTNEQFF.

The CDR3 region has the DNA TGTGCCAGCAGGCAAGCGGGAGGGTCGGAAAACATTCAGTACTTC. Protein: CASRQAGGSENIQYF. The V gene is TRBV2, the J gene TRBJ2-4, with 10 bases identical to TRBD2. CDR1 and CDR2 from the germline V gene are SNHLY and FYNNEI. V shed 6 bases and J 5 bases; nucleotides not matched to a gene: 7. The CDR3 has 15 amino acids.

This clone came up once. The chain uses TRBV7-3 and TRBJ2-1; 7 nucleotides match TRBD1. Trimming cost V 4 bases and J 8 bases; bases outside gene matches: 8. CDR1 and CDR2 (germline): SGHTA, FQGTGA. The CDR3 sequence is 14 residues long. The CDR3 DNA is TGTGCCAGCAGCTCGATGACAACAGGGGATGAGCAGTTCTTC. The encoded protein is CASSSMTTGDEQFF.

Here the CDR3 DNA reads TGTGCCAGCAGCCAATCCACTGGATTAGCGGGGCAGTTCGGTGAGCAGTTCTTC. Translated, it gives CASSQSTGLAGQFGEQFF. The rearrangement links TRBV14 to TRBJ2-1; 8 bases line up with TRBD2. Germline-derived CDR1 and CDR2 are SGHDN and FVKESK. This CDR3 is built from 18 residues. The ends lost 2 bases at V and 9 bases at J; junction bases unmatched: 18.

In its sample, this clone was seen once. The CDR3: CASSPGGGSTEAFF. The CDR3 nucleotides read TGCGCCAGCAGCCCGGGCGGGGGGAGCACTGAAGCTTTCTTT. The chain is built from TRBV4-1 and TRBJ1-1; D might be TRBD1 (5 bases). CDR1 and CDR2 (germline): MGHRA, YSYEKL. Deletions cut 4 bases from V and 4 bases from J, with 13 bases between. The CDR3 length is 14 residues.

The chain carries TRBV9 and TRBJ1-2; TRBD1 matches at 12 bases. The CDR3 loop spans 15 amino acids. Germline V lookup: CDR1 SGDLS, CDR2 YYNGEE. The V segment lost 3 bases and the J segment 4 bases; nucleotides outside the gene matches: 4. This CDR3 reads CASSGGTGGGYGYTF. The CDR3 bases are TGTGCCAGCAGCGGAGGGACAGGGGGCGGCTATGGCTACACCTTC.

V is TRBV9 and J is TRBJ1-2; 8 bases agree with TRBD1. CDR1 is SGDLS, CDR2 YYNGEE, per germline. The CDR3 length is 14 residues. V dropped 2 bases and J dropped 8; count of bases not matched to a gene: 8. The CDR3 DNA sequence: TGTGCCAGCAGCGTGGCAGGGGGCGGGAGCGGCTACACCTTC. It specifies CASSVAGGGSGYTF.

The chain has TRBV29-1 and TRBJ2-3, with a weak D call TRBD1 (7 bases). Germline assignment: CDR1 SQVTM and CDR2 ANQGSEA. The length of the CDR3 is 14 residues. V was shortened by 4 bases and J by 5 bases, with 16 bases between the two germline ends. The CDR3 reads CSVVTGWGVDTQYF. Written as DNA, the CDR3 is TGCAGCGTTGTGACAGGGTGGGGGGTAGATACGCAGTATTTT.

The rearrangement uses TRBV13 and TRBJ2-1; TRBD2 aligns across 8 bases. This CDR3 contains 16 residues. The germline CDR1 and CDR2 sequences are PRHDT and FYEKMQ (reference sequence). The V and J ends lost 0 bases and 2 bases, in that order; junction bases with no gene match: 3. The CDR3 DNA follows: TGTGCCAGCAGCTTAGGACTAGCGGAAACCTACAATGAGCAGTTCTTC. It encodes CASSLGLAETYNEQFF. The entire variable domain, with the rest obtained from reference TRBV13 and TRBJ2-1, is as follows: AAGVIQSPRHLIKEKRETATLKCYPIPRHDTVYWYQQGPGQDPQFLISFYEKMQSDKGSIPDRFSAQQFSDYHSELNMSSLELGDSALYFCASSLGLAETYNEQFFGPGTRLTVL.

This clone was detected only a few times. The chain links TRBV5-5 to TRBJ1-1; TRBD1 might be the D (6 bases). CDR3 length: 13 residues. Between the trimmed V and J ends, which lost 2 bases and 4 bases, there was a span of 9 bases. Germline V gene data show CDR1 as SGHKS and CDR2 as YYEKEE (reference sequence). The CDR3 is CASSFNRVTEAFF. As DNA, the CDR3 is TGTGCCAGCAGCTTCAACAGGGTCACTGAAGCTTTCTTT. The full variable domain, completed using reference TRBV5-5 and TRBJ1-1, is DAGVTQSPTHLIKTRGQQVTLRCSPISGHKSVSWYQQVLGQGPQFIFQYYEKEERGRGNFPDRFSARQFPNYSSELNVNALLLGDSALYLCASSFNRVTEAFFGQGTRLTVV.

The genes are TRBV21-1 and TRBJ1-2; the table names TRBD1, a call not compared with the DNA. TRBV21-1 is flagged as a pseudogene. This CDR3 is built from 15 residues. The DNA of the CDR3 is TGTGCCAGCAGCAAAGTAAGGAGCAGGGGTTATGGCTACACCTTC. This sequence encodes CASSKVRSRGYGYTF.

This chain links TRBV14 with TRBJ2-7; D is possibly TRBD1 (5 bases). This CDR3 has 15 residues. V lost 4 bases to trimming and J lost 2 bases, with 15 bases between them. CDR1 SGHDN and CDR2 FVKESK come from the germline V gene. The CDR3 region has the DNA TGTGCCAGCAGCCCCCGACAGCCCCAGACCTACGAGCAGTACTTC. Residues: CASSPRQPQTYEQYF. Looking up the rest from reference TRBV14 and TRBJ2-7 gives the full variable domain: EAGVTQFPSHSVIEKGQTVTLRCDPISGHDNLYWYRRVMGKEIKFLLHFVKESKQDESGMPNNRFLAERTGGTYSTLKVQPAELEDSGVYFCASSPRQPQTYEQYFGPGTRLTVT.

This clone was recorded a few times. The chain links TRBV19 to TRBJ2-3; a possible D gene is TRBD2 (6 bases). CDR1 and CDR2 from the germline V gene are LNHDA and SQIVND (reference sequence). This CDR3 region has 16 residues. Between the trimmed V and J ends, which lost 1 base and 1 base, there was a span of 12 bases. Here the CDR3 DNA reads TGTGCCAGTAGTATAGTCGGGGGAACGGGCACAGATACGCAGTATTTT. It yields the protein CASSIVGGTGTDTQYF. The whole variable domain, remainder taken from reference TRBV19 and TRBJ2-3, is DGGITQSPKYLFRKEGQNVTLSCEQNLNHDAMYWYRQDPGQGLRLIYYSQIVNDFQKGDIAEGYSVSREKKESFPLTVTSAQKNPTAFYLCASSIVGGTGTDTQYFGPGTRLTVL.

This clone was recorded only once. V is TRBV7-2 and J is TRBJ2-3, with 9 bases lining up with TRBD2. CDR3 length: 19 amino acids. V gave up 0 bases and J gave up 3 bases; unmatched junction bases: 13. CDR1 and CDR2 from the germline V gene are SGHTA and FQGNSA. The CDR3 here is CASSLAVLASGKRTDTQYF. The DNA of the CDR3 is TGTGCCAGCAGCTTAGCGGTGTTAGCTAGCGGGAAAAGGACAGATACGCAGTATTTT. The full variable domain, rest sourced from reference TRBV7-2 and TRBJ2-3, is GAGVSQSPSNKVTEKGKDVELRCDPISGHTALYWYRQSLGQGLEFLIYFQGNSAPDKSGLPSDRFSAERTGGSVSTLTIQRTQQEDSAVYLCASSLAVLASGKRTDTQYFGPGTRLTVL.

This sequence joins TRBV5-4 and TRBJ1-2; a weak D match, TRBD1 (6 bases). V lost 0 bases to trimming and J lost 4 bases, with 13 bases between them. The CDR3 is 15 amino acids. Germline values: CDR1 SGHNT, CDR2 YYREEE (reference sequence). CDR3 bases: TGTGCCAGCAGCTTGGCACAGGGTGCGGGCTATGGCTACACCTTC. The encoded protein is CASSLAQGAGYGYTF.

This clone was seen a few times. The gene calls are TRBV7-2 and TRBJ1-2, with TRBD1 matching 10 bases. CDR3 length: 16 residues. V trimming: 6 bases; J trimming: 1 base; junction bases outside the gene matches: 8. Germline V CDR1 and CDR2: SGHTA, FQGNSA. The CDR3, as DNA: TGTGCCAGCAGTACGACAGGGGGCAGGGTTAACTATGGCTACACCTTC. It specifies CASSTTGGRVNYGYTF.

This chain links TRBV2 with TRBJ1-4; TRBD1 matches at 10 bases. The CDR3 covers 14 residues. Trimming removed 6 bases from V and 8 bases from J; junction bases left unmatched: 6. Germline CDR1 SNHLY, CDR2 FYNNEI. The CDR3 protein is CASSSGTGVEKLFF. The CDR3 DNA reads as TGTGCCAGCAGCTCCGGGACAGGGGTAGAAAAACTGTTTTTT.

The chain joins TRBV27 to TRBJ2-5; D might be TRBD1 (6 bases). The V end was cut by 4 bases, the J end by 6 bases, with 12 bases between. This CDR3 has 13 residues. Per germline, CDR1 MNHEY and CDR2 SMNVEV (reference sequence). The CDR3 DNA follows: TGTGCCAGCAGTTCGACAGGTCGGCAGACCCAGTACTTC. Protein: CASSSTGRQTQYF.

J is TRBJ2-1 and V is TRBV6-1; TRBD2 aligns across 13 bases. This CDR3 has 17 amino acids. V was clipped by 3 bases and J by 6 bases; unmatched bases: 8. The germline gives CDR1 MNHNS, CDR2 SASEGT. CDR3 sequence reads: CASSEQVGLAGRNEQFF. The CDR3 nucleotides read TGTGCCAGCAGTGAGCAGGTGGGACTAGCGGGACGCAATGAGCAGTTCTTC.

V is TRBV7-9 and J is TRBJ2-2, with 7 bases fitting TRBD2. Germline values: CDR1 SEHNR, CDR2 FQNEAQ (reference sequence). The V and J ends lost 3 bases and 8 bases, in that order; junction bases with no gene match: 18. The CDR3 spans 18 residues. The DNA of the CDR3 is TGTGCCAGCAGCTTGGCACTCGACGCGGGAGTCTCTCCGGGGGAGCTGTTTTTT. Its protein is CASSLALDAGVSPGELFF. Drawing the rest from reference TRBV7-9 and TRBJ2-2, the complete variable domain is DTGVSQNPRHKITKRGQNVTFRCDPISEHNRLYWYRQTLGQGPEFLTYFQNEAQLEKSRLLSDRFSAERPKGSFSTLEIQRTEQGDSAMYLCASSLALDAGVSPGELFFGEGSRLTVL.

This chain uses TRBV29-1 with TRBJ1-1; TRBD1 is a possible D gene (5 bases). There are 15 residues in the CDR3. Per the germline V gene, CDR1 is SQVTM and CDR2 is ANQGSEA. The V end lost 4 bases, the J end lost 0 bases, and 15 bases lay between the germline ends. CDR3 bases: TGCAGCGTTGTATCCCCAGGGTTGATGAACACTGAAGCTTTCTTT. This gives the protein CSVVSPGLMNTEAFF.

V and J are TRBV5-1 and TRBJ1-2, with 12 nucleotides matching TRBD1. Germline CDR1 reads SGHRS; CDR2 reads YFSETQ. CDR3 length equals 18 residues. V lost 3 bases, J lost 7 bases, and 16 bases stayed unmatched. Here the CDR3 reads CASSYLGDRGRDSGGYTF. Written as DNA, the CDR3 is TGCGCCAGCAGCTACTTGGGGGACAGGGGGCGCGATTCGGGTGGCTACACCTTC.

V gene TRBV4-2 combines with J gene TRBJ1-3; D perhaps matches TRBD1 (6 bases). V lost 3 bases to trimming and J lost 1 base, with 13 bases between them. CDR1 is LGHNA and CDR2 is YNFKEQ in the germline V gene. The CDR3 is 16 amino acids. CDR3 loop: CASSQDVTGSGNTIYF. The CDR3 DNA is TGTGCCAGCAGCCAGGACGTTACAGGGTCTGGAAACACCATATATTTT.

The chain employs TRBV6-4 and TRBJ2-6, with D perhaps matching TRBD2 (6 bases). CDR1 and CDR2 (germline): MRHNA, SNTAGT. Trimming cost V 8 bases and J 2 bases, with 16 bases left between them. The length of the CDR3 is 16 residues. CDR3 in amino acids: CASSLEGSAGANVLTF. CDR3 coding DNA: TGTGCCAGCTCACTGGAGGGCTCGGCTGGGGCCAACGTCCTGACTTTC.

V usage is TRBV7-9 and J usage is TRBJ2-3; 7 nucleotides agree with TRBD2. This CDR3 has 16 amino acids. Per germline, CDR1 SEHNR and CDR2 FQNEAQ (reference sequence). Losses at the gene ends were 5 bases for V and 1 base for J; bases not matched to a gene: 9. The CDR3 loop reads CASSPFRGVGTDTQYF. The CDR3 coding sequence is TGTGCCAGCAGCCCCTTCCGGGGGGTCGGCACAGATACGCAGTATTTT.

The V call is TRBV5-8, the J call TRBJ2-7; possibly TRBD2 for D (5 bases). This CDR3 comprises 12 residues. Germline loops: CDR1 SGHTS, CDR2 YDEGEE. V was trimmed by 4 bases and J by 4 bases, leaving 9 bases between them. The DNA for the CDR3 is TGTGCCAGCAGCGTCGGAGGATACGAGCAGTACTTC. It is translated as CASSVGGYEQYF.

The chain recombines TRBV9 with TRBJ1-5; D gene ambiguous. The CDR3 extends over 13 amino acids. Trimming shortened V by 0 bases and J by 5 bases, and 6 bases separated the two germline ends. Germline CDR1 SGDLS, CDR2 YYNGEE. CDR3 amino acids: CASSVEPHQPQHF. The CDR3 DNA is TGTGCCAGCAGCGTAGAGCCTCATCAGCCCCAGCATTTT. Looking up the rest from reference TRBV9 and TRBJ1-5 gives the full variable domain: DSGVTQTPKHLITATGQRVTLRCSPRSGDLSVYWYQQSLDQGLQFLIQYYNGEERAKGNILERFSAQQFPDLHSELNLSSLELGDSALYFCASSVEPHQPQHFGDGTRLSIL.

The chain recombines TRBV13 with TRBJ1-1; D remains ambiguous. This CDR3 has 11 amino acids. Germline V gives CDR1 PRHDT, CDR2 FYEKMQ (reference sequence). The V and J ends lost 2 bases and 11 bases respectively, with 9 bases between them. In DNA, the CDR3 is TGTGCCAGCAGCTTATCCGGGGTTGCTTTCTTT. Its translation: CASSLSGVAFF.

This clone was seen only once. CDR3 sequence reads: CASSLLGGGDEQFF. The CDR3 DNA sequence: TGTGCCAGCAGTTTGCTAGGAGGAGGTGATGAGCAGTTCTTC. This chain connects TRBV27 to TRBJ2-1; tentative D call: TRBD2 (5 bases). The CDR3 has 14 residues. With 3 bases removed from V and 8 bases from J, the gap between germline ends came to 14 bases. Germline CDR1 reads MNHEY; CDR2 reads SMNVEV (reference sequence).

In its sample, this clone was seen once. The J gene is TRBJ2-1, the V gene TRBV4-1; TRBD2 matches at 9 bases. Germline trimming cut 5 bases from V and 0 bases from J; bases unmatched to any gene: 5. CDR3 length equals 16 residues. Germline CDR1 reads MGHRA; CDR2 reads YSYEKL. CDR3 DNA sequence: TGCGCCAGCAGCGGGCTAGCGGGAAGCTCCTACAATGAGCAGTTCTTC. Translation: CASSGLAGSSYNEQFF.

The chain employs TRBV29-1 and TRBJ2-7; 8 bases match TRBD2. The CDR3 covers 13 residues. Trimming took 5 bases from V and 0 from J; bases not matched to a gene: 3. Looked up from germline, CDR1 is SQVTM and CDR2 is ANQGSEA. The CDR3 region has the DNA TGCAGCGTTTATCTAGCGGGCTCCTACGAGCAGTACTTC. Translating gives CSVYLAGSYEQYF.